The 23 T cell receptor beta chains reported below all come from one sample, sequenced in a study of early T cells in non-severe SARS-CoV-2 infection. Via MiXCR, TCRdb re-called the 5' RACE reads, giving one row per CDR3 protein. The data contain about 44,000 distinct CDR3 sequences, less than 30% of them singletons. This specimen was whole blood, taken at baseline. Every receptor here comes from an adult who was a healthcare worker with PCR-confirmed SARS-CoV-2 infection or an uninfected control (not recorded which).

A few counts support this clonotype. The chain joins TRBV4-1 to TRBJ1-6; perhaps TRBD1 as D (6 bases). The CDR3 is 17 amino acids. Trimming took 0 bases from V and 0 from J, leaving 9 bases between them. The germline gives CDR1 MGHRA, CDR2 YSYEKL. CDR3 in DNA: TGCGCCAGCAGCCAAGAGAAAGGGGGCTCCTATAATTCACCCCTCCACTTT. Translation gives CASSQEKGGSYNSPLHF.

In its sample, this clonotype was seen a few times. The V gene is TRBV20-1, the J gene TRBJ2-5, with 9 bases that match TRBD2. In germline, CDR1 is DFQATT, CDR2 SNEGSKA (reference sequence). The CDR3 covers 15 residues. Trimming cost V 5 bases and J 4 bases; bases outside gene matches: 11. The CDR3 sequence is CSAESGGLFRETQYF. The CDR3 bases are TGCAGTGCTGAGAGCGGGGGGCTCTTTAGAGAGACCCAGTACTTC.

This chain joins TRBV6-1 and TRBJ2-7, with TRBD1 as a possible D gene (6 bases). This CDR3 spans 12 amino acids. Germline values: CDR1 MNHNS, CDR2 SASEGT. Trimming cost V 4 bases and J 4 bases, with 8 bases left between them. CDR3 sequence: CASSGQDYEQYF. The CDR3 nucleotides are TGTGCCAGCAGTGGACAGGATTACGAGCAGTACTTC.

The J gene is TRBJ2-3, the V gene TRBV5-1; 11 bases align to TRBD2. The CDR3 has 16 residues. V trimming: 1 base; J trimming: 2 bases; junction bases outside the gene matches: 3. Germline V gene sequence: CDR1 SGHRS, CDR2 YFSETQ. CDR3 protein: CASSLKLAGDTDTQYF. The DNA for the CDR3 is TGCGCCAGCAGCTTGAAACTAGCGGGGGACACAGATACGCAGTATTTT.

The CDR3 reads CASSRGGPGEQYF. The CDR3 DNA sequence: TGCGCCAGCAGCAGAGGGGGACCGGGCGAGCAGTACTTC. This chain connects TRBV5-1 to TRBJ2-7; D is possibly TRBD1 (6 bases). Germline-derived CDR1 and CDR2 are SGHRS and YFSETQ. The CDR3 sequence is 13 residues long. V was clipped by 4 bases and J by 6 bases, with 14 bases between them. Using reference TRBV5-1 and TRBJ2-7 for the parts outside the CDR3, the full variable domain is KAGVTQTPRYLIKTRGQQVTLSCSPISGHRSVSWYQQTPGQGLQFLFEYFSETQRNKGNFPGRFSGRQFSNSRSEMNVSTLELGDSALYLCASSRGGPGEQYFGPGTRLTVT.

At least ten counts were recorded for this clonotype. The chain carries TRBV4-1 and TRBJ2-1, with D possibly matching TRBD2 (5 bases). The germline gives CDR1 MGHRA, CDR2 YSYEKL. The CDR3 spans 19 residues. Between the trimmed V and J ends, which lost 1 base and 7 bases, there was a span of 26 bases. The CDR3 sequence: CASSQGAVSGRKVVNEQFF. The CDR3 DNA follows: TGCGCCAGCAGCCAAGGAGCGGTATCGGGCAGGAAGGTGGTAAATGAGCAGTTCTTC.

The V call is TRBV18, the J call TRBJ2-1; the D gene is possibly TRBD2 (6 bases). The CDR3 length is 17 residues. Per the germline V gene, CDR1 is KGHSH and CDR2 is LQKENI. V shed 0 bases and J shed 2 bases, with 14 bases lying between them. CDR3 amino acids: CASSPPLAGLTYNEQFF. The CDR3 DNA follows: TGTGCCAGCTCACCACCGCTAGCAGGACTAACCTACAATGAGCAGTTCTTC. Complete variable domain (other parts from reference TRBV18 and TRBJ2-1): NAGVMQNPRHLVRRRGQEARLRCSPMKGHSHVYWYRQLPEEGLKFMVYLQKENIIDESGMPKERFSAEFPKEGPSILRIQQVVRGDSAAYFCASSPPLAGLTYNEQFFGPGTRLTVL.

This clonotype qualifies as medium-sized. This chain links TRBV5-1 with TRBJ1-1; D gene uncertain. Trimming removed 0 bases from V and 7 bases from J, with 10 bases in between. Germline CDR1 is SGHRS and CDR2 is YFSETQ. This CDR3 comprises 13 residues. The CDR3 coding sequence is TGCGCCAGCAGCTTGGCTGGAAAGGGTGAAGCTTTCTTT. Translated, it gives CASSLAGKGEAFF.

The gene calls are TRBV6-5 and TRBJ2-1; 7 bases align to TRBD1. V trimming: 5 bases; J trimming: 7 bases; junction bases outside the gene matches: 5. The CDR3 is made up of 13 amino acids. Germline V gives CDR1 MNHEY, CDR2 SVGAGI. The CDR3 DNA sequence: TGTGCCAGCAGTAGGTACAGGGGAAATGAGCAGTTCTTC. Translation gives CASSRYRGNEQFF.

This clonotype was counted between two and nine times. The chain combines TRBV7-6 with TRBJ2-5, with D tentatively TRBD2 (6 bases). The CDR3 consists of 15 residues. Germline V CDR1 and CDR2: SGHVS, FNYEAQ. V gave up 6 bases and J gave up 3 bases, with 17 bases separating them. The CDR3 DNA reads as TGTGCCAGCAGTTTCGCGGCGGGAACCAAAGAGACCCAGTACTTC. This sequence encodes CASSFAAGTKETQYF.

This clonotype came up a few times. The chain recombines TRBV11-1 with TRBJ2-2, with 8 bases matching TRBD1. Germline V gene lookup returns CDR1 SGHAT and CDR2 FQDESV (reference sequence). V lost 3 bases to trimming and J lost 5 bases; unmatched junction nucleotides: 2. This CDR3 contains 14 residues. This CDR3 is CASSFTGGTGELFF. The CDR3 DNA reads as TGTGCCAGCAGCTTCACAGGGGGGACCGGGGAGCTGTTTTTT.

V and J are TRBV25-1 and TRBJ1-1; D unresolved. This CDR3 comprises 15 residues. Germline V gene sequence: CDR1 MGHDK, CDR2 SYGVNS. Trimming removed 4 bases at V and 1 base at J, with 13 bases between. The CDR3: CASSASEATNTEAFF. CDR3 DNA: TGTGCCAGCAGTGCTAGCGAGGCTACGAACACTGAAGCTTTCTTT.

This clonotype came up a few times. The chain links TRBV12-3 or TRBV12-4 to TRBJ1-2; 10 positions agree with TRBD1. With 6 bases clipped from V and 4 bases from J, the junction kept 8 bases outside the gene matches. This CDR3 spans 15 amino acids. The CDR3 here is CASRPPGQGSYGYTF. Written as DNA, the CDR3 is TGTGCCAGCAGGCCACCGGGACAGGGGAGCTATGGCTACACCTTC.

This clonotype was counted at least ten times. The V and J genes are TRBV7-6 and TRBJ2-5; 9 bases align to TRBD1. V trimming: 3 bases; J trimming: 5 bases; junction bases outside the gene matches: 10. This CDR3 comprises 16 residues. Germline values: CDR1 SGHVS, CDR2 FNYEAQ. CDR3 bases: TGTGCCAGCAGCTTGGGCCCAACAGGGGGCATCGAGACCCAGTACTTC. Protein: CASSLGPTGGIETQYF.

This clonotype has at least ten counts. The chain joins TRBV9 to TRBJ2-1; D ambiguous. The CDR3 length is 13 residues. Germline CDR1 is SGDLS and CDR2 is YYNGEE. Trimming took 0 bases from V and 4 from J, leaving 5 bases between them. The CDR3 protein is CASSVVEYNEQFF. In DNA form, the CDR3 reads TGTGCCAGCAGCGTAGTAGAGTACAATGAGCAGTTCTTC.

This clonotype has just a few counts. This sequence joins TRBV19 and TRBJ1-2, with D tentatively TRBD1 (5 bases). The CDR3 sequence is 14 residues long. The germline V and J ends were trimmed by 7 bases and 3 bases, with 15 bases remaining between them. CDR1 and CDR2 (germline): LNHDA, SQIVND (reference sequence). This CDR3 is CASTSLVTDYGYTF. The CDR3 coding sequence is TGTGCCAGTACTTCTTTAGTGACAGACTATGGCTACACCTTC.

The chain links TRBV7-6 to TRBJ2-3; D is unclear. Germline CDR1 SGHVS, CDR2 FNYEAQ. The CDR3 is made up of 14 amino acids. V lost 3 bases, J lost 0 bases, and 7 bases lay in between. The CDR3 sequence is CASSFDLSTDTQYF. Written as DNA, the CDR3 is TGTGCCAGCAGCTTCGACCTTAGCACAGATACGCAGTATTTT.

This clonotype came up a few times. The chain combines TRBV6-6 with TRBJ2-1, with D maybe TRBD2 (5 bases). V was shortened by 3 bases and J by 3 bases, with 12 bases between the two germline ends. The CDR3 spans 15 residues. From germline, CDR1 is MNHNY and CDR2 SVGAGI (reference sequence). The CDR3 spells CASSYRRGFYNEQFF. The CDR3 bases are TGTGCCAGCAGTTATCGTCGAGGGTTCTACAATGAGCAGTTCTTC.

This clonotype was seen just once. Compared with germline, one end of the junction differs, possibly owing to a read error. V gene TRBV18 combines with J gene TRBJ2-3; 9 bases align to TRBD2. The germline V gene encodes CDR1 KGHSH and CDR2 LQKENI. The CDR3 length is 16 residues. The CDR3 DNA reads TGTGGCAGCTCAACCAGACTAGCGGATAGCACAGATACGCAGTATTTT. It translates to CGSSTRLADSTDTQYF.

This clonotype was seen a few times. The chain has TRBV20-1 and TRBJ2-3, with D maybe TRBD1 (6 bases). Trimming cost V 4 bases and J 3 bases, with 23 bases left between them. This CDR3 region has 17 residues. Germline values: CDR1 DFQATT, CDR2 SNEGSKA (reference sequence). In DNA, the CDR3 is TGCAGTGCTACCCCGGGAAGGGGGTTCGGCAGGACAGATACGCAGTATTTT. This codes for CSATPGRGFGRTDTQYF.

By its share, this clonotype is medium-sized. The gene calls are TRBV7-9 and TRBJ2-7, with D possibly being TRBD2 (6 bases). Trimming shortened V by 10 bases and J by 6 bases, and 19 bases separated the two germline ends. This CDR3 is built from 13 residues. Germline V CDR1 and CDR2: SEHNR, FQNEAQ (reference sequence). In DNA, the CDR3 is TGTGCCACCCGGGCGGGGTGGGAGGTCGAGCAGTACTTC. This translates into CATRAGWEVEQYF. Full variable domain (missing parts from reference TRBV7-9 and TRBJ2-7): DTGVSQNPRHKITKRGQNVTFRCDPISEHNRLYWYRQTLGQGPEFLTYFQNEAQLEKSRLLSDRFSAERPKGSFSTLEIQRTEQGDSAMYLCATRAGWEVEQYFGPGTRLTVT.

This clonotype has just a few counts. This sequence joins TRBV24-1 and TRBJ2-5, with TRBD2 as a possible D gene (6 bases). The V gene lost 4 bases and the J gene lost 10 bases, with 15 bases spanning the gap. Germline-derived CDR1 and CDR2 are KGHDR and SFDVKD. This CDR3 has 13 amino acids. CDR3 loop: CATSDDRFGGQYF. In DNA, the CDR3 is TGTGCCACCAGTGACGATCGTTTCGGGGGCCAGTACTTC.

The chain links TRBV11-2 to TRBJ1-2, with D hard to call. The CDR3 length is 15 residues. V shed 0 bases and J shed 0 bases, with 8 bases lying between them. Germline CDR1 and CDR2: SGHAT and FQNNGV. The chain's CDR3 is CASSLEGGANYGYTF. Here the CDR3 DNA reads TGTGCCAGCAGCTTAGAAGGCGGTGCTAACTATGGCTACACCTTC.